This record covers a single T cell receptor (beta chain). Its antigen is not identified. This entry is derived from a study of vaccination effects on CD4 cells after COVID-19. About the research overall: After the second dose, samples were taken at median day 72.

CDR1 SGHRS and CDR2 YFSETQ come from the germline V gene. This CDR3 has 15 amino acids. V lost 2 bases to trimming and J lost 0 bases, with 10 bases between them. Using immunoSEQ multiplex PCR, the repertoire was profiled, and TCRdb retains in-frame clones only, with some absent. The sample comprises tens of thousands of clones, roughly 80% of which are singletons, and about 14% rests with the top ten. Antigen-specific CD4+ T cells were first expanded with viral peptide pools by the ViraFEST assay and only then sequenced. Following a roughly 9-day culture, CD4+ T cells were purified. Subjects were given two BNT162b2 or mRNA-1273 vaccine doses. Nucleocapsid antibodies stayed negative before and after vaccination, showing no earlier SARS-CoV-2 infection. Each culture had half its medium swapped for IL-2 medium on days 3 and 7.

The sequence was obtained from a human donor who received a COVID-19 vaccine. Material: CD4+ T cells from PBMCs cultured with HCoV-229E spike peptides, obtained after COVID-19 vaccination. The chain carries TRBV5-1 and TRBJ2-3; D not certain. The CDR3 coding sequence is TGCGCCAGCAGCTTATCGGGCTATAGCACAGATACGCAGTATTTT. Its protein is CASSLSGYSTDTQYF.